This record covers a single T cell receptor beta chain. Its target antigen remains unknown. Within one base of it there is no much larger clone, and no base qualities were kept. The donors were healthy, HIV-negative adults with no recently reported acute infections or vaccinations. Only Caucasian adults living in Nashville, Tennessee, USA were represented among the donors. CD4+ T cells were enriched by magnetic negative selection, after which naive cells were positively selected on CD45RA and the negative fraction was taken as the memory subset. Blood was obtained by leukapheresis, after which PBMCs were separated by Ficoll-Histopaque density gradient centrifugation and cryopreserved in liquid nitrogen vapor phase. Analytical flow cytometry was used to check the purity and quantity of every magnetically sorted T cell population. From each sorted fraction, genomic DNA was isolated and quantified by UV absorbance on a Nanodrop 2000c.

V sheds 2 bases and J sheds 10 bases, leaving 9 bases between their ends. From the cysteine through the phenylalanine, the CDR3 covers 13 amino acids. CDR3 DNA only is kept here, 39 bases in frame from base 1. The germline V gene encodes CDR1 MNHEY and CDR2 SMNVEV (reference sequence). TCR CDR3 regions were amplified from genomic DNA by multiplex PCR using the deep immunoSEQ assay. Extracted genomic DNA from each cell subset was spread evenly across all wells of several immunoSEQ 96-well plates, with each plate serving as a replicate. For sorted subsets, 200 ng of genomic DNA, equivalent to about 30,000 T cell genomes, went into each replicate PCR. The purified libraries were quantified using a Qubit 3.0 fluorometer, sized with a Bioanalyzer 2100, and then quantified again using the KAPA Library Quantification kit. Every immunoSEQ 96-well plate was sequenced on a separate single-read 150-cycle Illumina NextSeq 550 flow cell. Concerning the study's data processing: Because the immunoSEQ output included only junctional sequences and no quality scores, the filtering could not be the same as the filtering used for full-length reads. To assign V/J genes and CDR3, sequences were annotated against IMGT germline references using PyIR, a Python wrapper for IgBLAST v1.9. Reads were filtered out if the reads had weak V/J assignments (E-value above 1e-6), no CDR3, stop codons, out-of-frame junctions, or ambiguous translated residues. V3J clonotypes were defined as sequences sharing the same inferred V gene, J gene, and CDR3 amino acid sequence. To compute the percentage overlap between repertoires, the number of shared unique clonotypes was divided by the size of the smaller repertoire. Richness of each repertoire was evaluated using RTK rarefaction, the Chao1 estimator, and Recon v2.1 estimates of unobserved clonotypes. Generation probabilities for all TCRbeta clonotypes obtained by the gDNA method from a handful of donors were computed using OLGA. This immuneACCESS table, as held by TCRdb, lists in-frame sequences with V and J called but not all clones. Of the missing ones, under half trace to an unresolved V gene in checked studies; the others have no known cause. V and J calls and clone size are given by that table; D and trimming were obtained from the DNA. In all, the sample holds roughly 2.6 million clones, and around nine tenths of those were seen once. 0.13% to 0.15% of the sample belongs to the ten largest clones.

This sample is part of a study of shared clonotypes between healthy human individuals (dated by TCRdb to between 2020 and 2021). Describing the broader study: Three men and two women, aged 18 to 49 years, made up the cohort. Between about 0.8 and 9 billion PBMCs per donor were obtained by leukapheresis. For each donor, three plates each were used for CD4 naive and CD4 memory, two plates were used for CD8 naive, and one plate was used for CD8 memory. Libraries were prepared and TCR repertoires were sequenced by different laboratories using diverse techniques, in order to increase sequencing depth and limit assay-specific biases. The study deeply sequenced blood TCR repertoires of about 5 healthy adults to estimate repertoire size and the extent of clonotype sharing between individuals. What the authors observed across the whole study: Naive subsets generally had larger estimated clonotype richness than memory subsets. Pairwise subsampling indicated that sequencing depth was expected to affect the degree of clonotype sharing among donors. Compared with non-shared clonotypes, the clonotypes found in all four sorted-subset donors had higher generation probabilities. Because the study included a small number of donors, the genetic and exposure-history diversity represented was limited. Sharing across several donors was observed for approximately 5% of naive CD4, under 4% of naive CD8, about 2.3% of memory CD4, and roughly 0.4% of memory CD8 clonotypes. Incomplete sequencing was indicated by rarefaction of sorted-subset datasets, despite the large sequencing depth. Only blood was sampled, and tissue TCR repertoires likely differ from those in blood.

The sequenced sample was naive CD4+ T cells sorted from blood. The cell subset or site label on this specimen signifies: CD45RA+ positively selected. Recombination linked TRBV27 to TRBJ1-6; a confident D gene designation cannot be given. The source is a man between 18 and 29 years old in good health. The DNA sequence follows: TGTGCCAGCAGTTTACTGATTGGATCACCCCTCCACTTT. Its coded protein is CASSLLIGSPLHF.